This T cell receptor (beta chain) emerged from a study of OX40 agonist ivuxolimab in advanced cancers. The wider study: A mean age of around 60 years, range roughly 23 to 85, was recorded, and roughly 83% were male.

V shed 0 bases and J shed 4 bases, with 6 bases lying between them. CDR1 is MNHEY and CDR2 is SVGAGI in the germline V gene. The CDR3 is made up of 13 amino acids. Data came from immunoSEQ multiplex PCR; TCRdb stores just in-frame clones and leaves some out. The table includes 53,000 or so clones, roughly 84% detected once. Any history of autoimmune disease or systemic immunosuppression disqualified patients. Patients had blood sampled at baseline and again on cycle 4 day 1 and cycle 7 day 1. The specimen comprised CD4+ or CD8+ T cells sorted from blood, sampled in a trial of the OX40 agonist ivuxolimab. This clonotype was sampled from an adult with an advanced solid tumor such as melanoma, head and neck, liver or kidney cancer. V is TRBV6-5 and J is TRBJ2-5; D tentatively fits TRBD1 or TRBD2 (5 bases each). The CDR3 sequence is CASSYSGGETQYF. CDR3 nucleotide sequence: TGTGCCAGCAGTTACTCTGGGGGAGAGACCCAGTACTTC.